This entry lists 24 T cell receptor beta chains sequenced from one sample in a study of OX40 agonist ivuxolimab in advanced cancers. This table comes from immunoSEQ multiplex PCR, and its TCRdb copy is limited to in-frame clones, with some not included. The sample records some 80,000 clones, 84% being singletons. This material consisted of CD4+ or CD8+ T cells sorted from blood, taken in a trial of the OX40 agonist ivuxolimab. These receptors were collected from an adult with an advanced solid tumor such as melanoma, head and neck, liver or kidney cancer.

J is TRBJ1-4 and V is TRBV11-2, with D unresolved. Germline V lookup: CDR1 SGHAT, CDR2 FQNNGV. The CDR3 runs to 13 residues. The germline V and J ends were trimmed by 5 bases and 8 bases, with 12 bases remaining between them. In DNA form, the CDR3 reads TGTGCCAGCAGCCCAAGGGTGGGGGAAAAACTGTTTTTT. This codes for CASSPRVGEKLFF. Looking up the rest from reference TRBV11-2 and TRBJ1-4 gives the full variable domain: EAGVAQSPRYKIIEKRQSVAFWCNPISGHATLYWYQQILGQGPKLLIQFQNNGVVDDSQLPKDRFSAERLKGVDSTLKIQPAKLEDSAVYLCASSPRVGEKLFFGSGTQLSVL.

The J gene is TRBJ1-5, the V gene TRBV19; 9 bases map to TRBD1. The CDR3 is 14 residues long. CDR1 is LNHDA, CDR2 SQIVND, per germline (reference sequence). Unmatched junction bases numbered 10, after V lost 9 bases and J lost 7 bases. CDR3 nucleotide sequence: TGTGCCAGCGGGGGGACAGGGTTTGGACAGCCCCAGCATTTT. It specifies CASGGTGFGQPQHF.

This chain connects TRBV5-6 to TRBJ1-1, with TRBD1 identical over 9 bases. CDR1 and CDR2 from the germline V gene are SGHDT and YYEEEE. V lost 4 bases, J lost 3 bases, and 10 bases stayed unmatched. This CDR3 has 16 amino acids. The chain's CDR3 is CASSAGTGFPHTEAFF. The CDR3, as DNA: TGTGCCAGCAGCGCCGGGACAGGGTTTCCCCACACTGAAGCTTTCTTT. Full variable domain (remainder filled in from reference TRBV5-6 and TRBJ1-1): DAGVTQSPTHLIKTRGQQVTLRCSPKSGHDTVSWYQQALGQGPQFIFQYYEEEERQRGNFPDRFSGHQFPNYSSELNVNALLLGDSALYLCASSAGTGFPHTEAFFGQGTRLTVV.

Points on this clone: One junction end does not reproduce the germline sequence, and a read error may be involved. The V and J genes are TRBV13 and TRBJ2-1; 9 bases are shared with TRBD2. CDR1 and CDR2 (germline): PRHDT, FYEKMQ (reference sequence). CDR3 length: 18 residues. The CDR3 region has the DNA TGTGCCAGCAGCCTAGGGAGAAAAGTGCTAGCGGGGTACAATGAGCAGTTCTTC. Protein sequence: CASSLGRKVLAGYNEQFF.

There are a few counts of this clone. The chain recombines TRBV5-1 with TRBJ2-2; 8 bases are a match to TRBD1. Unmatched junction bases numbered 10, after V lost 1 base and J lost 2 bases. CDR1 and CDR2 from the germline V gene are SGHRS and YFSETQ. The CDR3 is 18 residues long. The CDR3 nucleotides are TGCGCCAGCAGCTTGAGAGCTCCCGGGACAGGCAACACCGGGGAGCTGTTTTTT. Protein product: CASSLRAPGTGNTGELFF. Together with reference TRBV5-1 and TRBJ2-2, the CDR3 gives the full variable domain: KAGVTQTPRYLIKTRGQQVTLSCSPISGHRSVSWYQQTPGQGLQFLFEYFSETQRNKGNFPGRFSGRQFSNSRSEMNVSTLELGDSALYLCASSLRAPGTGNTGELFFGEGSRLTVL.

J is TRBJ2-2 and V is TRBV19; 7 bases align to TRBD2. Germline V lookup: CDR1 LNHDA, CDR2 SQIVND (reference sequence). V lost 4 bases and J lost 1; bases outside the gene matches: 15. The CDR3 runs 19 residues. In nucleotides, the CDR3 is TGTGCCAGTAGTACCGAGACAATGTGGGACTATTGGAACACCGGGGAGCTGTTTTTT. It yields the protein CASSTETMWDYWNTGELFF.

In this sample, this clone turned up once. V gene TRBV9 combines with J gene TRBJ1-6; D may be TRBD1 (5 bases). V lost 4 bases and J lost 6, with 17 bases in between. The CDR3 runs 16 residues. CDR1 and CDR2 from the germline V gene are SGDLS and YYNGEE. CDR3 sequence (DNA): TGTGCCAGCAGCCCTCAGGGAGACCCTATTAATTCACCCCTCCACTTT. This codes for CASSPQGDPINSPLHF.

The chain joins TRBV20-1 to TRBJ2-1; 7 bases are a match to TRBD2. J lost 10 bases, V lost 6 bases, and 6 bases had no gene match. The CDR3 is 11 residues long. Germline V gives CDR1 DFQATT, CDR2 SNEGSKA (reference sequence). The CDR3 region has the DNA TGCAGTGCCCGGGGAGCGGGAGAGCAGTTCTTC. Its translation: CSARGAGEQFF.

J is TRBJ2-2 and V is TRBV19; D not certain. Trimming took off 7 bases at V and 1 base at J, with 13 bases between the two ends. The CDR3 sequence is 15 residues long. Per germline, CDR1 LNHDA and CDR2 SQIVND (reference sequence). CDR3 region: CASKPGQMNTGELFF. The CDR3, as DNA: TGTGCCAGTAAGCCCGGGCAGATGAACACCGGGGAGCTGTTTTTT.

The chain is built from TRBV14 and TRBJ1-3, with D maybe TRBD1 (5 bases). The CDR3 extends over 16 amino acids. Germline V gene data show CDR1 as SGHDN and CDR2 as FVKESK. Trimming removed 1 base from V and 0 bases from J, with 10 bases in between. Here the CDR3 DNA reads TGTGCCAGCAGCCAAGGGGGCGGATACTCTGGAAACACCATATATTTT. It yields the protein CASSQGGGYSGNTIYF.

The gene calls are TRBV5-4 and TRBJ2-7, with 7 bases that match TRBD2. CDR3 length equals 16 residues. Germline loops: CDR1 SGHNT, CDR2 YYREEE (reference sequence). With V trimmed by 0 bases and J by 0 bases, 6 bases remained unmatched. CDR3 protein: CASSLVLTSSSYEQYF. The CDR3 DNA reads TGTGCCAGCAGCTTGGTTCTGACTAGCTCCTCCTACGAGCAGTACTTC.

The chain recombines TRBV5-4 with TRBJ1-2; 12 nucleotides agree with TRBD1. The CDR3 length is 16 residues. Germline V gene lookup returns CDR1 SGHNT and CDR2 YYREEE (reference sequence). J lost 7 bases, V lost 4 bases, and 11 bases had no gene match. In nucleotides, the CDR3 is TGTGCCAGCAGCCAGGGACAGGGGGCAAATACTTTTGGCTACACCTTC. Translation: CASSQGQGANTFGYTF.

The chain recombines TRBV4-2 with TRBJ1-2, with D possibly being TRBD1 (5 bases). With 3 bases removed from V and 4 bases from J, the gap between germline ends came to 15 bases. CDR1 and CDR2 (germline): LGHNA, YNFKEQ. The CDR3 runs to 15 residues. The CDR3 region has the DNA TGTGCCAGCAGCCAGGATCGGATGAGGGGCTATGGCTACACCTTC. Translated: CASSQDRMRGYGYTF.

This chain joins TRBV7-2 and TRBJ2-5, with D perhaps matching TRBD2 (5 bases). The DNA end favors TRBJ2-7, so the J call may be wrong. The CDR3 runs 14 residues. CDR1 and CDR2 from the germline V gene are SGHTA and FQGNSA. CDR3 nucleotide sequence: TGTGCCAGCAGCTTCGCGACCGGGGCCTACGAGCAGTACTTC. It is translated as CASSFATGAYEQYF.

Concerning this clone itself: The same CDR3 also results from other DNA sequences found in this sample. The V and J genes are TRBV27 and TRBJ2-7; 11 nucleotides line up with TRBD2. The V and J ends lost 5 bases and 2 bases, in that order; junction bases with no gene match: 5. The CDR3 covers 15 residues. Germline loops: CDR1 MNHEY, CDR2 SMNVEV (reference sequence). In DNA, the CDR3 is TGTGCCAGCAGTGAACTAGCGGGGGCAGCCTACGAGCAGTACTTC. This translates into CASSELAGAAYEQYF.

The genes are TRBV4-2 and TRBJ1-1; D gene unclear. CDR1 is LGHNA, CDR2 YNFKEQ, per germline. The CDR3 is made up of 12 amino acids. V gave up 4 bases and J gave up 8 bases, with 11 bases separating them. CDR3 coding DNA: TGTGCCAGCAGCCGAGGATTCGGAGAAGCTTTCTTT. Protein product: CASSRGFGEAFF.

The CDR3 bases are TGTGCCAGTAGTATCTCGGGAATCTACGAGCAGTACTTC. Translating gives CASSISGIYEQYF. V is TRBV19 and J is TRBJ2-7; maybe TRBD2 (5 bases). Per the germline V gene, CDR1 is LNHDA and CDR2 is SQIVND (reference sequence). With 3 bases removed from V and 3 bases from J, the gap between germline ends came to 9 bases. This CDR3 has 13 amino acids.

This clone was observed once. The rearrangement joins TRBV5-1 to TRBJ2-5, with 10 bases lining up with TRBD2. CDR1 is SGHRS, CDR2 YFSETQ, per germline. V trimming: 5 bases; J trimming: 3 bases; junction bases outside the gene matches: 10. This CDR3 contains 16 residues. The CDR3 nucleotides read TGCGCCAGCAGTCGAGAAGCGGGAGGGCCAGAAGAGACCCAGTACTTC. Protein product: CASSREAGGPEETQYF.

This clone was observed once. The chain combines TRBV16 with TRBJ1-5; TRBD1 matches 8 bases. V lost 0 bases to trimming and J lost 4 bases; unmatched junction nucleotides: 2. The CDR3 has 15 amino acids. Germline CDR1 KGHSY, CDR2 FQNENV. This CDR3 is CASSQSGQGNQPQHF. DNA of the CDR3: TGTGCCAGCAGCCAATCTGGACAGGGTAATCAGCCCCAGCATTTT.

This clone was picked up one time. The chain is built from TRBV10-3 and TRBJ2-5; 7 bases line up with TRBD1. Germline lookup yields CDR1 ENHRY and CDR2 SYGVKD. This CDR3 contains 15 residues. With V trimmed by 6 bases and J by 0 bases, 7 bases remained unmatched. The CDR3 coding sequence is TGTGCCATCAGCAACATACAGGGGCACCAAGAGACCCAGTACTTC. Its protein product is CAISNIQGHQETQYF.

In DNA, the CDR3 is TGTGCCAGCAGTTATGGGGGGGCGGCTGAAGCTTTCTTT. Protein: CASSYGGAAEAFF. The genes are TRBV6-5 and TRBJ1-1, with D possibly being TRBD1 (6 bases). This CDR3 spans 13 amino acids. V lost 3 bases to trimming and J lost 6 bases, with 11 bases between them. The V gene's germline CDR1 is MNHEY and CDR2 SVGAGI.

CDR3 sequence (DNA): TGTGCCTGGAGTAAGACTAGGTATGAGCAGTACTTC. Translated, it gives CAWSKTRYEQYF. The chain couples TRBV30 to TRBJ2-7; D possibly corresponds to TRBD2 (6 bases). CDR3 length: 12 residues. Germline loops: CDR1 GTSNPN, CDR2 SVGIG (reference sequence). Trimming took 2 bases from V and 7 from J, leaving 12 bases between them.

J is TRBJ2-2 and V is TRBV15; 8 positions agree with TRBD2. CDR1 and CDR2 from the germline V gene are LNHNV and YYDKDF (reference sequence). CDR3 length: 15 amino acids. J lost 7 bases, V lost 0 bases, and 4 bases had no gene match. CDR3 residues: CATSRDKSGSGELFF. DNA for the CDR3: TGTGCCACCAGCAGAGATAAGAGCGGGAGCGGGGAGCTGTTTTTT.

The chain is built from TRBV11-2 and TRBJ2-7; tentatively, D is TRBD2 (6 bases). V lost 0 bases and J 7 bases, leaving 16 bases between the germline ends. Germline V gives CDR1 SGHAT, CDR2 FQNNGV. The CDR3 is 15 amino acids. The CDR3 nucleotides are TGTGCCAGCAGCTTAGAGGTTTGGGGCGCGGGGGAGCAGTACTTC. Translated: CASSLEVWGAGEQYF.